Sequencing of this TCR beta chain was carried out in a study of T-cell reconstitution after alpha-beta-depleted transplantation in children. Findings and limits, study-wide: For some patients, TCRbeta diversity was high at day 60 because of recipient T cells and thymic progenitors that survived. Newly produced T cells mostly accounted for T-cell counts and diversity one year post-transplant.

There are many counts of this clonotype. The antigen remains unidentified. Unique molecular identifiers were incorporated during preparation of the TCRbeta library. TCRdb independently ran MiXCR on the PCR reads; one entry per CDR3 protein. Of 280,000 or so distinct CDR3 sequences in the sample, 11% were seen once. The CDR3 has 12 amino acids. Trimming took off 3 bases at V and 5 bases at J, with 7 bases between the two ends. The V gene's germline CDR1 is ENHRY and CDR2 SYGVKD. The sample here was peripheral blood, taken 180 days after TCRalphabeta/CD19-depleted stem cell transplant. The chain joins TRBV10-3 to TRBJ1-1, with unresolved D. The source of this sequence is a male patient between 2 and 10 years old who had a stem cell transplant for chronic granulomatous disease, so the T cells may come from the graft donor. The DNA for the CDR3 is TGTGCCATCAGTGAATATCTTACTGAAGCTTTCTTT. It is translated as CAISEYLTEAFF.